What follows describes a single T cell receptor (beta chain). The antigen remains undetermined. This specimen belongs to a study of tumor and adjacent non-tumor tissue in lung cancer. Turning to the study itself: Patients comprised some eleven adenocarcinoma, a couple of squamous cell carcinoma and 1 small cell lung cancer. General observations from the study: Tumor tissue had significantly higher TCR diversity than normal lung.

The CDR3 loop spans 15 amino acids. Germline values: CDR1 SGHRS, CDR2 YFSETQ. The junction had 3 bases not matched to a gene; V was cut back by 0 bases and J by 8 bases. The library came from three nested PCR rounds adapted from ARM-PCR protocols. TCRdb processed the multiplex PCR reads anew with MiXCR; each CDR3 protein has one entry. The data show about 110,000 distinct CDR3 sequences, over 55% seen once. This sample's RNA came from whole unsorted tissue. More than 3 cm separated this lung sample from the edge of the tumor. The sample was distant non-tumor lung tissue. This receptor was identified in a man aged 55 to 70 with non-small cell lung cancer. The rearrangement links TRBV5-1 to TRBJ2-1; TRBD2 matches at 12 bases. The CDR3 reads CASSLGRLAGDEQFF. CDR3 coding DNA: TGCGCCAGCAGCTTGGGGAGACTAGCGGGAGATGAGCAGTTCTTC.